Listed here are 24 T cell receptor beta chains from one sample, sequenced in a study of human T cells and chemical hapten exposure. TCRdb redid the calling of the RACE reads with MiXCR, one entry per CDR3 protein. The data hold approximately 79,000 distinct CDR3 sequences, with approximately 10% observed a single time. Time point defined: patch test 1, 2 weeks after DPC sensitization. Documented treatment: therapeutic diphenylcyclopropenone sensitization with weekly scalp DPC. The specimen comprised whole blood, sampled in connection with sensitization to the hapten diphenylcyclopropenone (DPC). The receptors stem from a woman aged 45-65 years with alopecia areata. Some clones in this sample may be carry-over from other donors' samples.

This clonotype was observed at least ten times. The V call is TRBV11-2, the J call TRBJ2-7; D unresolved. V was cut by 0 bases and J by 6 bases, with 12 bases left in between. The CDR3 has 14 amino acids. The germline CDR1 and CDR2 sequences are SGHAT and FQNNGV. The CDR3 loop reads CASSLEYGLGEQYF. In DNA form, the CDR3 reads TGTGCCAGCAGCTTAGAGTACGGGCTTGGCGAGCAGTACTTC.

The J gene is TRBJ2-1, the V gene TRBV5-4; 9 bases map to TRBD1. Germline values: CDR1 SGHNT, CDR2 YYREEE (reference sequence). V was clipped by 1 base and J by 6 bases; unmatched bases: 5. The CDR3 length is 15 residues. The CDR3 is CASSLPGTGFNEQFF. CDR3 coding DNA: TGTGCCAGCAGCTTGCCCGGGACAGGGTTCAATGAGCAGTTCTTC.

The genes are TRBV18 and TRBJ2-3, with unresolved D. V was pared by 8 bases and J by 3 bases, with 6 bases between. Germline lookup yields CDR1 KGHSH and CDR2 LQKENI. The CDR3 sequence is 11 residues long. The CDR3 loop is CASQATDTQYF. The CDR3 DNA sequence: TGTGCCAGCCAGGCGACAGATACGCAGTATTTT.

Here the CDR3 reads CSAQGLAGLYEQYF. In DNA, the CDR3 is TGCAGTGCCCAGGGACTAGCGGGACTCTACGAGCAGTACTTC. The rearrangement joins TRBV20-1 to TRBJ2-7; 13 bases fit TRBD2. Trimming at V came to 6 bases and at J to 3 bases, leaving 5 bases not matched to a gene. This CDR3 is built from 14 residues. Germline values: CDR1 DFQATT, CDR2 SNEGSKA (reference sequence).

The chain is built from TRBV29-1 and TRBJ2-7, with D tentatively TRBD2 (5 bases). CDR3 size: 15 residues. Trimming removed 8 bases from V and 4 bases from J, with 24 bases in between. Germline V gene lookup returns CDR1 SQVTM and CDR2 ANQGSEA. The CDR3 bases are TGCAGCCCCCCTCCCCGAGAGGGAAGTGCGTACGAGCAGTACTTC. Translation gives CSPPPREGSAYEQYF.

The chain combines TRBV6-6 with TRBJ1-5, with TRBD1 as a possible D gene (5 bases). The CDR3 is 14 amino acids. Trimming removed 7 bases at V and 2 bases at J, with 12 bases between. Germline CDR1 reads MNHNY; CDR2 reads SVGAGI (reference sequence). CDR3 sequence (DNA): TGTGCCAGCATCCCGGACAATGGCAATCAGCCCCAGCATTTT. Translating gives CASIPDNGNQPQHF.

This clonotype was seen only a few times. The chain uses TRBV9 and TRBJ2-1; D possibly corresponds to TRBD2 (6 bases). Trimming removed 3 bases at V and 4 bases at J, with 17 bases between. Germline values: CDR1 SGDLS, CDR2 YYNGEE. The length of the CDR3 is 16 residues. The DNA for the CDR3 is TGTGCCAGCAGCGCGGGTGGGGGACTGGGATACAATGAGCAGTTCTTC. It codes for CASSAGGGLGYNEQFF.

This clonotype has more than one count but fewer than ten. The gene calls are TRBV20-1 and TRBJ2-3, with a tentative D call TRBD1 (6 bases). With 1 base removed from V and 1 base from J, the gap between germline ends came to 9 bases. Per germline, CDR1 DFQATT and CDR2 SNEGSKA (reference sequence). The CDR3 covers 14 residues. This CDR3 reads CSARGPGGTDTQYF. The CDR3 nucleotides are TGCAGTGCTAGAGGGCCAGGGGGCACAGATACGCAGTATTTT.

This clonotype was recorded at least ten times. The chain joins TRBV28 to TRBJ1-5; 9 bases fit TRBD1. CDR1 MDHEN and CDR2 SYDVKM come from the germline V gene. With V trimmed by 4 bases and J by 5 bases, 6 bases remained unmatched. The CDR3 sequence is 15 residues long. CDR3 DNA: TGTGCCAGCAGTTATCAGGGACAGGGATATCAGCCCCAGCATTTT. The encoded protein is CASSYQGQGYQPQHF.

This rearrangement joins TRBV11-3 to TRBJ2-3; D possibly uses TRBD1 or TRBD2 (5 bases each). Germline V gives CDR1 SGHNT, CDR2 YENEEA. The germline V and J ends were trimmed by 3 bases and 8 bases, with 6 bases remaining between them. The CDR3 is made up of 11 amino acids. The CDR3 DNA reads TGTGCCAGCAGCTTGGGGGTTACGCAGTATTTT. Translating gives CASSLGVTQYF. Variable domain in full (rest from reference TRBV11-3 and TRBJ2-3): EAGVVQSPRYKIIEKKQPVAFWCNPISGHNTLYWYLQNLGQGPELLIRYENEEAVDDSQLPKDRFSAERLKGVDSTLKIQPAELGDSAVYLCASSLGVTQYFGPGTRLTVL.

This clonotype was seen only a few times. The chain is built from TRBV28 and TRBJ2-1; 8 bases fit TRBD2. Germline lookup yields CDR1 MDHEN and CDR2 SYDVKM. Unmatched junction bases numbered 11, after V lost 6 bases and J lost 4 bases. This CDR3 is built from 16 residues. Here the CDR3 reads CASSTGGGNLYNEQFF. CDR3 nucleotides: TGTGCCAGCAGCACGGGGGGGGGAAACCTATACAATGAGCAGTTCTTC.

This chain connects TRBV20-1 to TRBJ1-5; D gene uncertain. Germline loops: CDR1 DFQATT, CDR2 SNEGSKA (reference sequence). This CDR3 comprises 13 residues. The V end lost 4 bases, the J end lost 0 bases, and 7 bases lay between the germline ends. The CDR3 protein is CSANSYSNQPQHF. Here the CDR3 DNA reads TGCAGTGCTAACAGTTATAGCAATCAGCCCCAGCATTTT.

The genes are TRBV20-1 and TRBJ2-1, with 11 bases aligning to TRBD2. The CDR3 extends over 16 amino acids. The germline V gene has CDR1 DFQATT and CDR2 SNEGSKA (reference sequence). The V gene end was trimmed by 1 base and the J gene end by 0 bases; junction bases not matched to a gene: 2. CDR3 amino acids: CSARASGRPSYNEQFF. The DNA of the CDR3 is TGCAGTGCTAGAGCTAGCGGGAGGCCCTCCTACAATGAGCAGTTCTTC.

The V and J genes are TRBV5-4 and TRBJ2-4; TRBD2 matches at 8 bases. This CDR3 is built from 15 residues. V lost 5 bases, J lost 4 bases, and 8 bases stayed unmatched. The V gene's germline CDR1 is SGHNT and CDR2 YYREEE (reference sequence). CDR3 sequence reads: CASSSESSGKNIQYF. The DNA of the CDR3 is TGTGCCAGCAGTTCCGAATCTAGCGGGAAAAACATTCAGTACTTC. Full variable domain (outside the CDR3, taken from reference TRBV5-4 and TRBJ2-4): ETGVTQSPTHLIKTRGQQVTLRCSSQSGHNTVSWYQQALGQGPQFIFQYYREEENGRGNFPPRFSGLQFPNYSSELNVNALELDDSALYLCASSSESSGKNIQYFGAGTRLSVL.

On this clonotype: Mismatch with germline at one junction end may stem from a read error. This chain joins TRBV18 and TRBJ1-1, with 8 bases aligning to TRBD1. There are 14 residues in the CDR3. Germline CDR1 KGHSH, CDR2 LQKENI. The CDR3 DNA sequence: TGTGCCAACTCACCACCAGGGGGCTGGAAGGAAGCTTTCTTT. Translation gives CANSPPGGWKEAFF.

This clonotype was observed many times. As DNA, the CDR3 is TGTGCCACCAGTGCCCCAACCCCGGGGCTTACAGATACGCAGTATTTT. This sequence encodes CATSAPTPGLTDTQYF. This chain joins TRBV24-1 and TRBJ2-3, with D possibly called TRBD1 or TRBD2 (5 bases each). V was trimmed by 5 bases and J by 3 bases, leaving 17 bases between them. Germline V gene lookup returns CDR1 KGHDR and CDR2 SFDVKD. The CDR3 loop spans 16 amino acids.

The rearrangement links TRBV5-1 to TRBJ2-3; tentatively, D is TRBD1 (5 bases). Trimming shortened V by 3 bases and J by 3 bases, and 11 bases separated the two germline ends. Germline loops: CDR1 SGHRS, CDR2 YFSETQ. This CDR3 has 14 residues. The CDR3 nucleotides are TGCGCCAGCAGCTGGAAGGGGCGAACAGATACGCAGTATTTT. Amino acids: CASSWKGRTDTQYF.

The CDR3 nucleotides are TGTGCTAGTGGTTCCGGTAGGACCGGGATGTATGAGACCCAGTACTTC. Translating it yields CASGSGRTGMYETQYF. The rearrangement joins TRBV12-5 to TRBJ2-5; possible D gene TRBD2, 5 bases. Germline V gene sequence: CDR1 LGHNT, CDR2 FRNRAP. The CDR3 totals 16 residues. The germline V and J ends were trimmed by 4 bases and 5 bases, with 20 bases remaining between them.

This clonotype was observed a few times. The chain has TRBV28 and TRBJ1-1; D may be TRBD1 (5 bases). CDR1 is MDHEN, CDR2 SYDVKM, per germline. The CDR3 runs to 14 residues. V was shortened by 7 bases and J by 5 bases, with 17 bases between the two germline ends. CDR3 DNA sequence: TGTGCCAGCAACCGCAGCGGGGGAGGTACTGAAGCTTTCTTT. Amino acids: CASNRSGGGTEAFF.

The chain employs TRBV24-1 and TRBJ2-4; TRBD2 aligns across 14 bases. Germline trimming cut 3 bases from V and 6 bases from J; bases unmatched to any gene: 3. The length of the CDR3 is 16 residues. From germline, CDR1 is KGHDR and CDR2 SFDVKD. The CDR3 DNA sequence: TGTGCCACCAGTGATCCCGGGACTAGCGGGAGAAACATTCAGTACTTC. This gives the protein CATSDPGTSGRNIQYF.

This clonotype was found many times. The V and J genes are TRBV7-9 and TRBJ1-6, with 9 bases aligning to TRBD1. With V trimmed by 5 bases and J by 7 bases, 21 bases remained unmatched. The CDR3 consists of 20 residues. Per the germline V gene, CDR1 is SEHNR and CDR2 is FQNEAQ (reference sequence). CDR3 in amino acids: CASSRERLGTGSSHNSPLHF. CDR3 coding DNA: TGTGCCAGCAGCAGGGAACGGCTGGGGACAGGGTCGAGCCACAATTCACCCCTCCACTTT.

Many counts were recorded for this clonotype. The chain is built from TRBV18 and TRBJ2-7, with a weak D call TRBD1 (5 bases). Germline loops: CDR1 KGHSH, CDR2 LQKENI. The V and J ends lost 3 bases and 2 bases respectively, with 5 bases between them. The CDR3 has 12 residues. DNA for the CDR3: TGTGCCAGCTCACCGGACACCTACGAGCAGTACTTC. Translated, it gives CASSPDTYEQYF.

The DNA of the CDR3 is TGTGCCAGCAGTGAGGAAGGGGTCTTCTACGAGCAGTACTTC. Translated: CASSEEGVFYEQYF. The chain recombines TRBV25-1 with TRBJ2-7, with a possible D match to TRBD1 (5 bases). Deletions cut 3 bases from V and 3 bases from J, with 12 bases between. The CDR3 is 14 amino acids. The germline gives CDR1 MGHDK, CDR2 SYGVNS.

Concerning this clonotype: Given a much more abundant clone one base away, this may be a read error. The J gene is TRBJ2-7, the V gene TRBV7-2; D is unresolved. The CDR3 is made up of 13 amino acids. CDR1 is SGHTA, CDR2 FQGNSA, per germline. V was clipped by 0 bases and J by 6 bases, with 9 bases between them. CDR3 in DNA: TGTGCCAGCAGCTTAGCAGGGTCTTGCGAGCAGTACTTC. It codes for CASSLAGSCEQYF.